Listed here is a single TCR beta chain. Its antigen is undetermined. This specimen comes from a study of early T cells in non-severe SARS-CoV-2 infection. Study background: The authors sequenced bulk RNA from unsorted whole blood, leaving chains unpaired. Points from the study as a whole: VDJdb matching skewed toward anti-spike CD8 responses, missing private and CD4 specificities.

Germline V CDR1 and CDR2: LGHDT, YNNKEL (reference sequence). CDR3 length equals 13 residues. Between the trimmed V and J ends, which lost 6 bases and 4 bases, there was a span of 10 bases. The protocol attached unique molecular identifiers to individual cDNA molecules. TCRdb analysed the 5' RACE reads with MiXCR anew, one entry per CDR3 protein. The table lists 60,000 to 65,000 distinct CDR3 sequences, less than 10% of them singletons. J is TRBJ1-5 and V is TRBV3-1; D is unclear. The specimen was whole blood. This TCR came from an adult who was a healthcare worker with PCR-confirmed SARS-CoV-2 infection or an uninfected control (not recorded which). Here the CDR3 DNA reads TGTGCCAGCAGTTTAGACTTAAATCAGCCCCAGCATTTT. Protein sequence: CASSLDLNQPQHF.